One and the same sample provided the 17 T cell receptor beta chains below, sequenced in a study of OX40 agonist ivuxolimab in advanced cancers. TCRdb keeps only in-frame clones here, not all; method: immunoSEQ multiplex PCR. The sample lists some 95,000 clones, about 92% occurring once. Source: CD4+ or CD8+ T cells sorted from blood, taken in a trial of the OX40 agonist ivuxolimab. The receptors stem from an adult with an advanced solid tumor such as melanoma, head and neck, liver or kidney cancer.

DNA for the CDR3: TGCGCCAGCAGAATAGGGACCACAGATACGCAGTATTTT. This codes for CASRIGTTDTQYF. The V call is TRBV4-1, the J call TRBJ2-3; D is tentatively TRBD1 or TRBD2 (5 bases each). Trimming cost V 6 bases and J 2 bases, with 9 bases left between them. This CDR3 spans 13 amino acids. Germline-derived CDR1 and CDR2 are MGHRA and YSYEKL.

The chain combines TRBV27 with TRBJ2-1, with 11 bases lining up with TRBD2. Germline CDR1 MNHEY, CDR2 SMNVEV (reference sequence). The V gene end was trimmed by 6 bases and the J gene end by 8 bases; junction bases not matched to a gene: 6. The CDR3 is made up of 14 amino acids. The CDR3 sequence: CASSIAGGPHEQFF. DNA for the CDR3: TGTGCCAGCAGCATAGCGGGGGGGCCCCATGAGCAGTTCTTC.

J is TRBJ2-3 and V is TRBV7-2, with TRBD2 matching 10 bases. Germline CDR1 reads SGHTA; CDR2 reads FQGNSA. This CDR3 spans 15 amino acids. V shed 3 bases, J shed 5 bases, and the junction held 5 bases outside the gene matches. The CDR3 is CASSFRTSGVDTQYF. CDR3 DNA sequence: TGTGCCAGCAGCTTCCGGACTAGCGGCGTAGATACGCAGTATTTT.

This clone is a singleton in its sample. The rearrangement uses TRBV28 and TRBJ2-3, with TRBD2 matching over 10 bases. The trim removed 5 bases at V and 5 bases at J, leaving 7 bases unmatched. The CDR3 sequence is 15 residues long. CDR1 and CDR2 (germline): MDHEN, SYDVKM. The chain's CDR3 is CASSPPAGGIDTQYF. CDR3 DNA sequence: TGTGCCAGCAGTCCACCAGCGGGGGGGATAGATACGCAGTATTTT.

The chain links TRBV10-3 to TRBJ1-3; D uncertain. Germline-derived CDR1 and CDR2 are ENHRY and SYGVKD. V shed 5 bases and J shed 0 bases, with 14 bases lying between them. The CDR3 has 16 amino acids. The CDR3, as DNA: TGTGCCATCAGTTCCCCTATCATTTTCTCTGGAAACACCATATATTTT. As protein: CAISSPIIFSGNTIYF.

The rearrangement joins TRBV5-5 to TRBJ2-2, with D possibly TRBD2 on 5 matching bases. Germline loops: CDR1 SGHKS, CDR2 YYEKEE (reference sequence). There are 13 residues in the CDR3. V dropped 0 bases and J dropped 8 bases, with 8 bases sitting between them. CDR3 in DNA: TGTGCCAGCAGCTTGGGGACTCAAGGGGAGCTGTTTTTT. Translated, it gives CASSLGTQGELFF.

The J gene is TRBJ1-4, the V gene TRBV19, with TRBD1 as a possible D gene (5 bases). The CDR3 spans 15 residues. Germline CDR1 is LNHDA and CDR2 is SQIVND (reference sequence). Trimming left V 3 bases short and J 8 bases short, with 16 bases between. The CDR3 DNA is TGTGCCAGTAGTATCTCCCCAGGGTTCCGGGAAAAACTGTTTTTT. Translated, it gives CASSISPGFREKLFF. The whole variable domain, remainder taken from reference TRBV19 and TRBJ1-4, is DGGITQSPKYLFRKEGQNVTLSCEQNLNHDAMYWYRQDPGQGLRLIYYSQIVNDFQKGDIAEGYSVSREKKESFPLTVTSAQKNPTAFYLCASSISPGFREKLFFGSGTQLSVL.

This clone was recorded only once. V is TRBV5-8 and J is TRBJ2-3; no firm D call. The ends were cut back, 1 base at V and 0 bases at J, with 9 bases in the middle. Per germline, CDR1 SGHTS and CDR2 YDEGEE. The CDR3 spans 15 residues. Written as DNA, the CDR3 is TGTGCCAGCAGCTTGATCTGGAGAAGCACAGATACGCAGTATTTT. This codes for CASSLIWRSTDTQYF.

V is TRBV6-5 and J is TRBJ1-1; maybe TRBD1 (6 bases). CDR3 length equals 13 residues. CDR1 MNHEY and CDR2 SVGAGI come from the germline V gene. Deletions cut 6 bases from V and 2 bases from J, with 10 bases between. For the CDR3, the DNA is TGTGCCAGCAGAAGGACAGACAACACTGAAGCTTTCTTT. Translating it yields CASRRTDNTEAFF.

The chain has TRBV9 and TRBJ2-1; D gene uncertain. Trimming took 0 bases from V and 0 from J, leaving 10 bases between them. CDR1 and CDR2 (germline): SGDLS, YYNGEE. The CDR3 extends over 16 amino acids. The CDR3 DNA is TGTGCCAGCAGCGTAGCGGGCCAGGTCTCCTACAATGAGCAGTTCTTC. It encodes CASSVAGQVSYNEQFF. The variable domain in full, completed from reference TRBV9 and TRBJ2-1, reads DSGVTQTPKHLITATGQRVTLRCSPRSGDLSVYWYQQSLDQGLQFLIQYYNGEERAKGNILERFSAQQFPDLHSELNLSSLELGDSALYFCASSVAGQVSYNEQFFGPGTRLTVL.

The rearrangement uses TRBV7-9 and TRBJ1-4; 7 bases map to TRBD1. Germline CDR1 is SEHNR and CDR2 is FQNEAQ (reference sequence). After removal of 5 bases from V and 4 bases from J, the junction contained 4 bases not matched to a gene. There are 14 residues in the CDR3. This CDR3 reads CASSLRQGNEKLFF. Here the CDR3 DNA reads TGTGCCAGCAGCCTTCGACAGGGTAATGAAAAACTGTTTTTT.

The genes are TRBV27 and TRBJ2-5; 9 positions agree with TRBD1. The J call is uncertain, as TRBJ2-7 better fits the DNA end. CDR1 is MNHEY, CDR2 SMNVEV, per germline (reference sequence). The CDR3 has 15 amino acids. The CDR3 is CASRLRDRGGYEQYF. In DNA form, the CDR3 reads TGTGCCAGCAGACTTAGAGACAGGGGGGGGTACGAGCAGTACTTC.

V gene TRBV6-5 combines with J gene TRBJ2-3; 7 bases match TRBD2. The CDR3 is 15 residues long. CDR1 MNHEY and CDR2 SVGAGI come from the germline V gene. Losses at the gene ends were 8 bases for V and 1 base for J; bases not matched to a gene: 9. CDR3 DNA: TGTGCCAGCCATTCCGCCCGGGAGGGCACAGATACGCAGTATTTT. It translates to CASHSAREGTDTQYF.

As DNA, the CDR3 is TGTGCCAGCAGTTCGATTGGACAGGGCTCCAATGAGCAGTTCTTC. Amino acids: CASSSIGQGSNEQFF. This chain uses TRBV27 with TRBJ2-1; 8 bases line up with TRBD1. CDR3 size: 15 residues. J gave up 6 bases and V 4 bases, and 8 bases lay outside the gene matches. The germline V gene has CDR1 MNHEY and CDR2 SMNVEV (reference sequence).

The chain is built from TRBV4-1 and TRBJ1-2; D is ambiguous. The V end was cut by 5 bases, the J end by 3 bases, with 13 bases between. The CDR3 runs 14 residues. Looked up from germline, CDR1 is MGHRA and CDR2 is YSYEKL. Here the CDR3 reads CASSEGPKDYGYTF. In nucleotides, the CDR3 is TGCGCCAGCAGCGAAGGGCCCAAGGACTATGGCTACACCTTC.

The V call is TRBV7-2, the J call TRBJ2-2; 10 positions agree with TRBD1. This CDR3 has 14 amino acids. Losses at the gene ends were 8 bases for V and 6 bases for J; bases not matched to a gene: 6. Germline V CDR1 and CDR2: SGHTA, FQGNSA. CDR3 residues: CASFRDRGPGELFF. CDR3 in DNA: TGTGCCAGCTTCCGGGACAGGGGACCCGGGGAGCTGTTTTTT.

J is TRBJ2-1 and V is TRBV5-1; D is perhaps TRBD1 (5 bases). The CDR3 runs to 16 residues. CDR1 is SGHRS, CDR2 YFSETQ, per germline. Between the trimmed V and J ends, which lost 0 bases and 0 bases, there was a span of 10 bases. The CDR3 DNA reads TGCGCCAGCAGCTTGGCAGGGCAATCCTCCTACAATGAGCAGTTCTTC. As protein: CASSLAGQSSYNEQFF.